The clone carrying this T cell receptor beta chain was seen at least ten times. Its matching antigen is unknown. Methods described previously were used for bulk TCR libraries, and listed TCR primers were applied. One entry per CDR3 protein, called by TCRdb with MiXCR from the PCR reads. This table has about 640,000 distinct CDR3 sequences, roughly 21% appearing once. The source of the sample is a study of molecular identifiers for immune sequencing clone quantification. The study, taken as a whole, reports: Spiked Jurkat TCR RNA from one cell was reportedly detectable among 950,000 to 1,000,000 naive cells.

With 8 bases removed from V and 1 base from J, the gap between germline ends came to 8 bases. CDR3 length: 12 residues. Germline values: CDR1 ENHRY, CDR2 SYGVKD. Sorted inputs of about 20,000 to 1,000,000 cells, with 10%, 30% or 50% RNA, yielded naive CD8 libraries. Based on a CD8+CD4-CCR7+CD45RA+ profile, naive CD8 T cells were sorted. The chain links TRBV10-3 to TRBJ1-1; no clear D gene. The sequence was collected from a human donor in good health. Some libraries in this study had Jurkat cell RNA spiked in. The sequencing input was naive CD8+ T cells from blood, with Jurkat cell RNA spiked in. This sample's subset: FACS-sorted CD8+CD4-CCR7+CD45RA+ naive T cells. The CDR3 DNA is TGTGCCATCGGCCCCGGGAACACTGAAGCTTTCTTT. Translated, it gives CAIGPGNTEAFF.